The 6 T cell receptor beta chains presented below share a single source sample, sequenced in a study of CD8 T cells in Susac syndrome. An amount of RNA that ranged from roughly 0.45 to 1 ug was reverse transcribed with random hexamers. TCRdb processed the immunoSEQ multiplex PCR reads anew with MiXCR; each CDR3 protein has one entry. Altogether some 300,000 distinct CDR3 sequences are present, approximately 85% being singletons, with the ten largest covering around 0.2%. The sequencing input was CD8+ T cells from PBMCs. The source of these receptors is a human donor with multiple sclerosis.

CDR3 sequence (DNA): TGTGCCAGCAGCTTCCGACAGATTGCTATCGATGGCTACACCTTC. Translated: CASSFRQIAIDGYTF. V usage is TRBV4-2 and J usage is TRBJ1-2; a weak D match, TRBD1 (5 bases). The CDR3 extends over 15 amino acids. Germline assignment: CDR1 LGHNA and CDR2 YNFKEQ. V was cut by 5 bases and J by 6 bases, with 19 bases left in between.

This chain uses TRBV28 with TRBJ2-1; maybe TRBD1 (7 bases). V dropped 6 bases and J dropped 9 bases, with 27 bases sitting between them. Germline-derived CDR1 and CDR2 are MDHEN and SYDVKM. This CDR3 has 17 residues. The CDR3 DNA reads TGTGCCAGCAGACCCCCGGCCAGCAGGGGGTGGCGGGGTGAGCAGTTCTTC. As protein: CASRPPASRGWRGEQFF.

V gene TRBV3-1 combines with J gene TRBJ2-1; the match to TRBD2 covers 7 bases. V gave up 4 bases and J gave up 4 bases; unmatched junction bases: 10. The CDR3 covers 16 residues. Germline values: CDR1 LGHDT, CDR2 YNNKEL (reference sequence). This chain's CDR3 is CASSPYSGGGYNEQFF. The CDR3, as DNA: TGTGCCAGCAGCCCCTACTCGGGGGGAGGGTACAATGAGCAGTTCTTC.

V gene TRBV19 combines with J gene TRBJ2-7; unclear D gene. There are 14 residues in the CDR3. From germline, CDR1 is LNHDA and CDR2 SQIVND (reference sequence). Trimming shortened V by 2 bases and J by 3 bases, and 11 bases separated the two germline ends. This CDR3 is CASSITWGSYEQYF. CDR3 sequence (DNA): TGTGCCAGTAGTATAACATGGGGAAGCTACGAGCAGTACTTC.

The V and J genes are TRBV6-1 and TRBJ2-5; 8 nucleotides line up with TRBD1. Trimming at V came to 1 base and at J to 9 bases, leaving 10 bases not matched to a gene. Germline CDR1 and CDR2: MNHNS and SASEGT. The CDR3 is 15 amino acids. The CDR3, as DNA: TGTGCCAGCAGTGAAGAGACAGGGGCCTTCGCGGCCCAGTACTTC. It codes for CASSEETGAFAAQYF.

V gene TRBV24-1 combines with J gene TRBJ2-7; TRBD2 matches at 8 bases. CDR1 and CDR2 (germline): KGHDR, SFDVKD. The V gene end was trimmed by 4 bases and the J gene end by 9 bases; junction bases not matched to a gene: 4. The CDR3 sequence is 12 residues long. CDR3 nucleotide sequence: TGTGCCACCAGTGACGGACTAGCTGGGCAGTACTTC. Encoded protein: CATSDGLAGQYF.